Shown below are 13 T cell receptor beta chains from a single sample sequenced in a study of cytomegalovirus exposure and HLA in healthy donors. A multiplex PCR was run with 60 Vbeta primers and 13 Jbeta primers. Using immunoSEQ multiplex PCR, the repertoire was profiled, and TCRdb retains in-frame clones only, with some absent. The sample holds approximately 150,000 clones, over 70% seen once. The sequencing sample was made of PBMCs. These receptors were obtained from a man aged 30-40 years in good health and CMV-seropositive.

There are a few counts of this clone. The chain is built from TRBV5-1 and TRBJ2-3; tentatively, D is TRBD1 (5 bases). CDR3 size: 15 residues. CDR1 is SGHRS, CDR2 YFSETQ, per germline. Trimming took 6 bases from V and 0 from J, leaving 14 bases between them. The CDR3 protein is CASKGKTESTDTQYF. The CDR3 DNA is TGCGCCAGCAAGGGGAAGACCGAAAGCACAGATACGCAGTATTTT.

The CDR3 region has the DNA TGTGCCAGTAGTATGCGGGGGCGGGGTGAGCAGTTCTTC. This translates into CASSMRGRGEQFF. The chain recombines TRBV19 with TRBJ2-1; D perhaps matches TRBD2 (7 bases). From germline, CDR1 is LNHDA and CDR2 SQIVND (reference sequence). The length of the CDR3 is 13 residues. V was clipped by 3 bases and J by 9 bases, with 12 bases between them.

The genes are TRBV9 and TRBJ2-5, with 8 bases identical to TRBD2. V lost 1 base and J lost 5; bases outside the gene matches: 10. The CDR3 length is 16 residues. Germline CDR1 is SGDLS and CDR2 is YYNGEE. The CDR3 DNA sequence: TGTGCCAGCAGCGTACTGTCGGGAGGGAGGGCGGAGACCCAGTACTTC. Its translation: CASSVLSGGRAETQYF.

The rearrangement uses TRBV29-1 and TRBJ2-5, with TRBD2 matching over 9 bases. Trimming took 4 bases from V and 5 from J; bases not matched to a gene: 17. Germline values: CDR1 SQVTM, CDR2 ANQGSEA. The length of the CDR3 is 17 residues. The CDR3 nucleotides are TGCAGCGTTGTCGGGGGTAGGCGGGAGGGCTCGGGGGAGACCCAGTACTTC. Translated: CSVVGGRREGSGETQYF.

This clone was seen more than once but under ten times. The V call is TRBV27, the J call TRBJ1-1; 7 bases line up with TRBD1. This CDR3 spans 13 amino acids. CDR1 and CDR2 from the germline V gene are MNHEY and SMNVEV (reference sequence). Trimming took 6 bases from V and 7 from J; bases not matched to a gene: 8. CDR3 loop: CASRDREWGEAFF. CDR3 coding DNA: TGTGCCAGCAGAGACAGGGAATGGGGTGAAGCTTTCTTT.

The V call is TRBV6-4, the J call TRBJ2-1; 9 bases line up with TRBD2. The germline CDR1 and CDR2 sequences are MRHNA and SNTAGT. The CDR3 is 15 amino acids. Trimming cost V 4 bases and J 2 bases; bases outside gene matches: 3. The CDR3 coding sequence is TGTGCCAGCAGTGTAGAGCGGGGGGCCTACAATGAGCAGTTCTTC. It specifies CASSVERGAYNEQFF.

The chain recombines TRBV7-2 with TRBJ1-1; TRBD1 agrees at 8 bases. The V segment lost 5 bases and the J segment 6 bases; nucleotides outside the gene matches: 5. CDR1 is SGHTA and CDR2 is FQGNSA in the germline V gene. The CDR3 totals 13 residues. This CDR3 reads CASSRRQGPEAFF. The CDR3 coding sequence is TGTGCCAGCAGCCGGAGACAGGGGCCTGAAGCTTTCTTT.

CDR3 bases: TGTGCCAGCAGCTTATCAGGGGGCACAGATACGCAGTATTTT. Translating it yields CASSLSGGTDTQYF. This chain links TRBV7-2 with TRBJ2-3; possible D gene TRBD1, 6 bases. CDR1 is SGHTA, CDR2 FQGNSA, per germline. Trimming stripped 2 bases from V and 1 base from J, with 7 bases between. The CDR3 loop spans 14 amino acids.

In its sample, this clone was seen a few times. The rearrangement links TRBV6-5 to TRBJ2-5, with a tentative D call TRBD1 (6 bases). The CDR3 loop spans 13 amino acids. CDR1 and CDR2 (germline): MNHEY, SVGAGI. V lost 6 bases to trimming and J lost 5 bases, with 13 bases between them. CDR3 amino acids: CASRPQGWETQYF. As DNA, the CDR3 is TGTGCCAGCAGGCCACAGGGTTGGGAGACCCAGTACTTC.

This clone appeared once. V gene TRBV25-1 combines with J gene TRBJ2-2; 8 positions match TRBD1. The CDR3 runs to 15 residues. V lost 6 bases and J lost 2; bases outside the gene matches: 5. Germline loops: CDR1 MGHDK, CDR2 SYGVNS. As DNA, the CDR3 is TGTGCCAGCAGGCCGGACAGGGCTAACACCGGGGAGCTGTTTTTT. It codes for CASRPDRANTGELFF.

The CDR3 DNA sequence: TGTGCCAGCAGCTTACTGGGAGGGCCAACAGATACGCAGTATTTT. It is translated as CASSLLGGPTDTQYF. The J gene is TRBJ2-3, the V gene TRBV7-3; TRBD2 matches 7 bases. This CDR3 spans 15 amino acids. V gave up 2 bases and J gave up 3 bases; unmatched junction bases: 5. Per the germline V gene, CDR1 is SGHTA and CDR2 is FQGTGA.

The rearrangement joins TRBV7-6 to TRBJ2-1; the match to TRBD2 covers 14 bases. This CDR3 has 16 amino acids. CDR1 is SGHVS, CDR2 FNYEAQ, per germline. V was clipped by 4 bases and J by 6 bases; unmatched bases: 5. This CDR3 reads CASSSPGLAGGNEQFF. The CDR3 region has the DNA TGTGCCAGCAGCTCACCCGGACTAGCGGGAGGCAATGAGCAGTTCTTC.

The genes are TRBV11-2 and TRBJ1-2, with unresolved D. CDR3 length: 13 amino acids. V was trimmed by 4 bases and J by 4 bases, leaving 10 bases between them. CDR1 is SGHAT, CDR2 FQNNGV, per germline. The CDR3 nucleotides read TGTGCCAGCAGCTCTACTCGGGTCTATGGCTACACCTTC. Amino acids: CASSSTRVYGYTF.